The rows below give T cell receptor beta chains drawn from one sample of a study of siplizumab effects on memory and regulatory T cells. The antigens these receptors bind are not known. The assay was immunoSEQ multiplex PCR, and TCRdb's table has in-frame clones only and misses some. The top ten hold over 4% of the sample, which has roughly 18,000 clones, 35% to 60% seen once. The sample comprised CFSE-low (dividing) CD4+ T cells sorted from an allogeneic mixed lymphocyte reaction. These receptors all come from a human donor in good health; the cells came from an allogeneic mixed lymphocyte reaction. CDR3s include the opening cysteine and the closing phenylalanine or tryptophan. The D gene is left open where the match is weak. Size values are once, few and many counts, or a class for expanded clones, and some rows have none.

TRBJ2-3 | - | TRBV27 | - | CASSRNGASTDTQYF | TGTGCCAGCAGCCGGAACGGGGCCAGCACAGATACGCAGTATTTT
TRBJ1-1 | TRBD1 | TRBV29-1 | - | CSVDVLSGGTGDFF | TGCAGCGTTGATGTTTTATCCGGAGGGACAGGAGACTTCTTT
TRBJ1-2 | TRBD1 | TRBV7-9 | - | CASSLEGQNGYTF | TGTGCCAGCAGCTTAGAGGGACAGAATGGCTACACCTTC
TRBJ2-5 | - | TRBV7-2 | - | CASSGGWEETQYF | TGTGCCAGCAGTGGAGGATGGGAAGAGACCCAGTACTTC
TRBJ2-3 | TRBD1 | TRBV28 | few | CASSKQGAVDTQYF | TGTGCCAGCAGTAAACAGGGGGCTGTAGATACGCAGTATTTT
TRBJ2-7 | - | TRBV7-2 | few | CASSLVASYEQYF | TGTGCCAGCAGCTTAGTTGCATCCTACGAGCAGTACTTC
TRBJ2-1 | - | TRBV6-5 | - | CASSSGTPTYNEQFF | TGTGCCAGCAGTTCGGGGACTCCAACCTACAATGAGCAGTTCTTC
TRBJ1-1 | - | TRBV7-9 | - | CASSLGMGFTEAFF | TGTGCCAGCAGCTTAGGGATGGGGTTCACTGAAGCTTTCTTT
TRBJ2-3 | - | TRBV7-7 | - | CASSLDQASGQYF | TGTGCCAGCAGCTTAGATCAGGCGAGTGGGCAGTATTTT
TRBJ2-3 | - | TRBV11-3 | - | CASSRGPSTDTQYF | TGTGCCAGCTCCCGGGGGCCTAGCACAGATACGCAGTATTTT
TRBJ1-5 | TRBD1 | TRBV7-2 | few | CASSQNSGTGGQPQHF | TGTGCCAGCAGCCAAAACTCCGGGACAGGGGGGCAGCCCCAGCATTTT
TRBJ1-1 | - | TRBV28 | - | CASLKQGMNTEAFF | TGTGCCAGCTTAAAACAGGGTATGAACACTGAAGCTTTCTTT
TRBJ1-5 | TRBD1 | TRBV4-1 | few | CASSHFQGQLDQPQHF | TGCGCCAGCAGCCATTTCCAGGGACAGCTAGATCAGCCCCAGCATTTT
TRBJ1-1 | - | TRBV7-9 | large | CASSLLQNTEAFF | TGTGCCAGCAGCTTATTACAGAACACTGAAGCTTTCTTT
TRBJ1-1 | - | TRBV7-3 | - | CASSRSPNTEAFF | TGTGCCAGCAGCCGAAGTCCGAACACTGAAGCTTTCTTT
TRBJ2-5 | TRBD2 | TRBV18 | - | CASSPPGAGKETQYF | TGTGCCAGCTCACCACCAGGAGCGGGGAAAGAGACCCAGTACTTC
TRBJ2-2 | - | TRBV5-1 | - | CASSLGLGELFF | TGCGCCAGCAGCTTGGGTCTAGGGGAGCTGTTTTTT
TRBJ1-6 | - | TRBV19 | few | CASSMGTVGFSPLHF | TGTGCCAGTAGTATGGGCACTGTCGGTTTTTCACCCCTCCACTTT
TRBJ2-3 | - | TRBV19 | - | CASRMGTTDTQYF | TGTGCCAGTAGAATGGGCACAACGGATACGCAGTATTTT
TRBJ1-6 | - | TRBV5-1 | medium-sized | CASSVNRDYNSPLHF | TGCGCCAGCAGTGTCAACCGGGATTATAATTCACCCCTCCACTTT
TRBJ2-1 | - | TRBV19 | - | CASSILVGSNEQFF | TGTGCCAGTAGTATTCTAGTAGGGTCCAATGAGCAGTTCTTC
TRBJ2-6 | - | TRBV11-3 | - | CASSPGVSGANVLTF | TGTGCCAGCAGCCCGGGAGTCTCTGGGGCCAACGTCCTGACTTTC
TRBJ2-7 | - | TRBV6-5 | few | CASSYPSSYEQYF | TGTGCCAGCAGTTACCCCAGCTCCTACGAGCAGTACTTC
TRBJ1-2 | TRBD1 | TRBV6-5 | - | CASSPETGAYGYTF | TGTGCCAGCAGCCCGGAGACAGGGGCCTATGGCTACACCTTC
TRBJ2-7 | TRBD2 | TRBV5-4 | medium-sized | CASSLGGRAYEQYF | TGTGCCAGCAGCTTGGGTGGGAGGGCCTACGAGCAGTACTTC
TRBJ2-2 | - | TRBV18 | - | CASSPVVSGELFF | TGTGCCAGCTCACCCGTGGTTTCCGGGGAGCTGTTTTTT
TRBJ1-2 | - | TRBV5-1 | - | CASSPGEGVGYTF | TGCGCCAGCAGTCCCGGAGAGGGGGTTGGCTACACCTTC
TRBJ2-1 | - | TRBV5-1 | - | CASSFELEESNDEQFF | TGCGCCAGCAGCTTCGAACTAGAGGAGTCCAACGATGAGCAGTTCTTC
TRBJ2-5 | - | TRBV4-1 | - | CASSQGAGHLQETQYF | TGCGCCAGCAGCCAAGGGGCTGGTCACTTACAAGAGACCCAGTACTTC
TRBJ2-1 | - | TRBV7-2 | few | CASSWGGRIEQFF | TGTGCCAGCAGCTGGGGGGGGCGAATTGAGCAGTTCTTC
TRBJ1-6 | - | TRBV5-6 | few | CASSFYWGENNSPLHF | TGTGCCAGCAGCTTTTATTGGGGGGAGAATAATTCACCCCTCCACTTT
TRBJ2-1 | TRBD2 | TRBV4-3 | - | CASSQEASGVTNEQFF | TGCGCCAGCAGCCAAGAGGCTAGCGGGGTTACAAATGAGCAGTTCTTC
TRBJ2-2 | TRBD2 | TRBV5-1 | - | CASELTSGATGELFF | TGCGCCAGCGAACTGACTAGCGGGGCCACCGGGGAGCTGTTTTTT